These T cell receptor beta chains were read from a single sample in a study of T-cell reconstitution after alpha-beta-depleted transplantation in children. Using its own MiXCR run on the PCR reads, TCRdb lists one record per CDR3 protein. The sample holds a few hundred thousand distinct CDR3 sequences, approximately 9.8% seen once. The source material was PBMCs from the stem cell graft donor, sampled from the stem cell graft. The receptor source for this set is a human donor who donated a stem cell graft to a child with SCID. The CDR3 runs from the conserved cysteine through the conserved F or W. Fields, in order: D gene, clone size, J gene, V gene, CDR3 protein, CDR3 DNA. A D gene is named only where the DNA matches it firmly. A row's size may be missing; if present it is once, few, many or a size class.

NA | NA | TRBJ2-1 | TRBV18 | CASSNQGVALYNEQFF | TGTGCCAGCTCTAACCAAGGGGTAGCGCTCTACAATGAGCAGTTCTTC
NA | many | TRBJ2-7 | TRBV29-1 | CSVEGESYEQYF | TGCAGCGTTGAGGGGGAGTCCTACGAGCAGTACTTC
NA | few | TRBJ2-5 | TRBV7-6 | CASSQNPMAGETQYF | TGTGCCAGCAGCCAAAACCCGATGGCGGGAGAGACCCAGTACTTC
TRBD2 | many | TRBJ2-7 | TRBV4-2 | CASSQDPAGAQSYEQYF | TGTGCCAGCAGCCAAGACCCAGCGGGGGCCCAATCCTACGAGCAGTACTTC
NA | NA | TRBJ2-1 | TRBV3-1 | CASSSQGGEQFF | TGTGCCAGCAGCTCACAGGGCGGTGAGCAGTTCTTC
NA | few | TRBJ2-1 | TRBV7-2 | CASSSLESNYNEQFF | TGTGCCAGCAGCTCCCTAGAAAGTAACTACAATGAGCAGTTCTTC
TRBD1 | NA | TRBJ2-5 | TRBV4-1 | CASSQADREPETQYF | TGCGCCAGCAGCCAGGCTGACAGGGAGCCAGAGACCCAGTACTTC
NA | few | TRBJ2-7 | TRBV3-1 | CASSQDLESEQYF | TGTGCCAGCAGCCAAGATCTCGAGTCCGAGCAGTACTTC
NA | few | TRBJ1-4 | TRBV20-1 | CSALSREKLFF | TGCAGTGCTCTCTCCCGAGAAAAACTGTTTTTT
NA | few | TRBJ2-5 | TRBV6-5 | CASSYGTLRGEETQYF | TGTGCCAGCAGTTACGGGACTCTCAGGGGTGAAGAGACCCAGTACTTC
NA | few | TRBJ2-7 | TRBV7-9 | CASSIREYEQYF | TGTGCCAGCAGCATCCGGGAGTACGAGCAGTACTTC
NA | few | TRBJ2-1 | TRBV6-5 | CASSYSDSYNEQFF | TGTGCCAGCAGTTACTCGGACAGCTACAATGAGCAGTTCTTC
TRBD2 | many | TRBJ2-1 | TRBV4-1 | CASSQEFQALAAYNEQFF | TGCGCCAGCAGCCAAGAATTTCAGGCTCTAGCGGCATACAATGAGCAGTTCTTC
NA | few | TRBJ1-1 | TRBV7-9 | CASSFSTGTEAFF | TGTGCCAGCAGCTTTAGTACTGGCACTGAAGCTTTCTTT
NA | many | TRBJ1-1 | TRBV6-5 | CASSYRLGTNTEAFF | TGTGCCAGCAGTTATAGGCTGGGCACGAACACTGAAGCTTTCTTT
NA | NA | TRBJ2-7 | TRBV10-1 | CASSRDGRDEQYF | TGCGCCAGCAGCCGGGACGGAAGGGACGAGCAGTACTTC